This T cell receptor (beta chain) was identified in a study of shared clonotypes between healthy human individuals. The CDR3 totals 15 residues. Germline CDR1 MGHRA, CDR2 YSYEKL. Trimming at V came to 4 bases and at J to 1 base, leaving 6 bases not matched to a gene. Sequenced by immunoSEQ multiplex PCR; TCRdb stores in-frame clones only, minus some. Of about 2.1 million clones in the sample, just over 90% were seen once. CD45RO-negative CD8 cells positively selected for CCR7 made up the naive population, which excluded terminally differentiated effector memory CD45RA+ cells. The sample comprised naive CD8+ T cells from PBMCs. The chain couples TRBV4-1 to TRBJ1-1; 7 bases are a match to TRBD1. This TCR came from a man between 18 and 35 years old in good health. Some clones in this sample may be carry-over from other donors' samples. The DNA for the CDR3 is TGCGCCAGCAGCCGATTGACAGGGAAGAACACTGAAGCTTTCTTT. Protein: CASSRLTGKNTEAFF.